These T cell receptor beta chains were read from a single sample in a study of cytomegalovirus exposure and HLA in healthy donors. Repertoires were generated with immunoSEQ multiplex PCR, while TCRdb's copy carries only in-frame clones and drops some. The data hold some 100,000 clones, with 60% to 80% observed a single time. Sequenced input: PBMCs. These receptors were collected from a woman between 45 and 65 years old in good health and CMV-seropositive. Each CDR3 is given with its conserved first and last residue. Fields, in order: V gene, clone size, J gene, D gene, CDR3 DNA, CDR3 protein. A D gene is named only where the DNA matches it firmly. Not all rows give a size; the values are once, few, many and, for expanded clones, a class.

V gene: TRBV14; clone size: NA; J gene: TRBJ2-1; D gene: TRBD2; CDR3 DNA: TGTGCCAGCAGCCAACATCGGACTAGCGGGAGTCGACTTCGGAATGAGCAGTTCTTC; CDR3 protein: CASSQHRTSGSRLRNEQFF
V gene: TRBV9; clone size: few; J gene: TRBJ1-5; D gene: TRBD1; CDR3 DNA: TGTGCCAGCAGCCCTACAGGGGGCGGTCAGCCCCAGCATTTT; CDR3 protein: CASSPTGGGQPQHF
V gene: TRBV7-3; clone size: once; J gene: TRBJ2-7; D gene: NA; CDR3 DNA: TGTGCCGCAGGGGTGGGTCCGACCCTCACCTACGAGCAGTACTTC; CDR3 protein: CAAGVGPTLTYEQYF
V gene: TRBV27; clone size: NA; J gene: TRBJ2-1; D gene: NA; CDR3 DNA: TGTGCCAGCAGTTTTTCTTTTAACAATGAGCAGTTCTTC; CDR3 protein: CASSFSFNNEQFF
V gene: TRBV2; clone size: NA; J gene: TRBJ2-2; D gene: TRBD1; CDR3 DNA: TGTGCCAGCAGTGTAAGACAGGGCAAGGCCGGGGAGCTGTTTTTT; CDR3 protein: CASSVRQGKAGELFF
V gene: TRBV9; clone size: NA; J gene: TRBJ1-6; D gene: TRBD1; CDR3 DNA: TGTGCCAGCAGCGTTGGCCGGGACAGGGGGCTACCCCTCCACTTT; CDR3 protein: CASSVGRDRGLPLHF
V gene: TRBV5-1; clone size: NA; J gene: TRBJ2-6; D gene: NA; CDR3 DNA: TGCGCCAGCAGCTTGGCCGGTCTCTCTGGGGCCAACGTCCTGACTTTC; CDR3 protein: CASSLAGLSGANVLTF
V gene: TRBV14; clone size: NA; J gene: TRBJ2-7; D gene: TRBD1; CDR3 DNA: TGTGCCAGCAGCCAAGCGGGACAGGGGTTTGACGAGCAGTACTTC; CDR3 protein: CASSQAGQGFDEQYF
V gene: TRBV28; clone size: NA; J gene: TRBJ1-6; D gene: NA; CDR3 DNA: TGTGCCAGCAGAATATACCTTGGCGGCAATTCACCCCTCCACTTT; CDR3 protein: CASRIYLGGNSPLHF
V gene: TRBV28; clone size: NA; J gene: TRBJ1-5; D gene: TRBD1; CDR3 DNA: TGTGCCAGTACGCCAGGGGGCGGGAATCAGCCCCAGCATTTT; CDR3 protein: CASTPGGGNQPQHF
V gene: TRBV28; clone size: NA; J gene: TRBJ1-2; D gene: NA; CDR3 DNA: TGTGCCAGCAGGCAGAGGGTTAACTATGGCTACACCTTC; CDR3 protein: CASRQRVNYGYTF
V gene: TRBV28; clone size: NA; J gene: TRBJ2-5; D gene: TRBD2; CDR3 DNA: TGTGCCAGCAGTTTGGCTAGCGGGGCCCAAGAGACCCAGTACTTC; CDR3 protein: CASSLASGAQETQYF
V gene: TRBV30; clone size: once; J gene: TRBJ1-6; D gene: NA; CDR3 DNA: TGTGCCTGGAGCTTAATGAATTCACCCCTCCACTTT; CDR3 protein: CAWSLMNSPLHF
V gene: TRBV19; clone size: NA; J gene: TRBJ2-3; D gene: NA; CDR3 DNA: TGTGCCAGTAGTTTGAGACAGCTCACAGATACGCAGTATTTT; CDR3 protein: CASSLRQLTDTQYF
V gene: TRBV6-6; clone size: NA; J gene: TRBJ2-3; D gene: NA; CDR3 DNA: TGTGCCAGCAGCACCACGTCGGGCACAGATACGCAGTATTTT; CDR3 protein: CASSTTSGTDTQYF
V gene: TRBV6-1; clone size: NA; J gene: TRBJ1-1; D gene: NA; CDR3 DNA: TGTGCCAGCAGTGACCCAGGGCGTATGAACACTGAAGCTTTCTTT; CDR3 protein: CASSDPGRMNTEAFF
V gene: TRBV5-1; clone size: few; J gene: TRBJ2-3; D gene: NA; CDR3 DNA: TGCGCCAGCAGCTTAGGACAGCCCACAGATACGCAGTATTTT; CDR3 protein: CASSLGQPTDTQYF
V gene: TRBV11-2; clone size: once; J gene: TRBJ2-4; D gene: NA; CDR3 DNA: TGTGCCAGCAGTCCCTCCACGGGAGCCAAAAACATTCAGTACTTC; CDR3 protein: CASSPSTGAKNIQYF
V gene: TRBV7-9; clone size: NA; J gene: TRBJ2-3; D gene: TRBD2; CDR3 DNA: TGTGCCAGCAGCTTAGCCCCAGGGAGGGGTACGCAGTATTTT; CDR3 protein: CASSLAPGRGTQYF
V gene: TRBV6-4; clone size: few; J gene: TRBJ2-2; D gene: TRBD1; CDR3 DNA: TGTGCCAGCAGTGGAGACAGGGAAGGGGAGCTGTTTTTT; CDR3 protein: CASSGDREGELFF
V gene: TRBV9; clone size: once; J gene: TRBJ2-1; D gene: NA; CDR3 DNA: TGTGCCAGCAGCGTAGCCTGGGGCCCCTGGGACAATGAGCAGTTCTTC; CDR3 protein: CASSVAWGPWDNEQFF
V gene: TRBV30; clone size: NA; J gene: TRBJ2-2; D gene: TRBD2; CDR3 DNA: TGTGCCTGGAGGAGCGGGAGAAGCCCCGGGGAGCTGTTTTTT; CDR3 protein: CAWRSGRSPGELFF
V gene: TRBV10-1; clone size: NA; J gene: TRBJ2-3; D gene: TRBD2; CDR3 DNA: TGCGCCAGCAGAGCGGGAGGATCAGATACGCAGTATTTT; CDR3 protein: CASRAGGSDTQYF
V gene: TRBV12-5; clone size: NA; J gene: TRBJ2-2; D gene: TRBD2; CDR3 DNA: TGTGCTAGTGGTGCCGGGACTAGCGGCGGGGAGCTGTTTTTT; CDR3 protein: CASGAGTSGGELFF
V gene: TRBV4-3; clone size: NA; J gene: TRBJ2-3; D gene: NA; CDR3 DNA: TGCGCCAGCAGCCAAGGGGTAGCGGACACAGATACGCAGTATTTT; CDR3 protein: CASSQGVADTDTQYF
V gene: TRBV15; clone size: NA; J gene: TRBJ2-5; D gene: NA; CDR3 DNA: TGTGCCACCAGCAGAGATGTTAGCCCGGAGACCCAGTACTTC; CDR3 protein: CATSRDVSPETQYF
V gene: TRBV9; clone size: NA; J gene: TRBJ2-1; D gene: NA; CDR3 DNA: TGTGCCAGCAGCTCCCAGGAGAGGGACAATGAGCAGTTCTTC; CDR3 protein: CASSSQERDNEQFF
V gene: TRBV5-4; clone size: NA; J gene: TRBJ2-3; D gene: NA; CDR3 DNA: TGTGCCAGCAGCTTGGAAGCGGACTCTAGCACAGATACGCAGTATTTT; CDR3 protein: CASSLEADSSTDTQYF
V gene: TRBV2; clone size: few; J gene: TRBJ2-7; D gene: NA; CDR3 DNA: TGTGCCAGCAGTGAAGGTCCCGCCTACGAGCAGTACTTC; CDR3 protein: CASSEGPAYEQYF
V gene: TRBV2; clone size: NA; J gene: TRBJ2-2; D gene: NA; CDR3 DNA: TGTGCCAGCGGGCTCACCGGGGAGCTGTTTTTT; CDR3 protein: CASGLTGELFF
V gene: TRBV10-3; clone size: NA; J gene: TRBJ2-5; D gene: NA; CDR3 DNA: TGTGCCATCAGTGAGTCGGGATTACATCCCGGGAGTTTGGAGACCCAGTACTTC; CDR3 protein: CAISESGLHPGSLETQYF
V gene: TRBV27; clone size: few; J gene: TRBJ1-2; D gene: TRBD1; CDR3 DNA: TGTGCCAGCAGTCCCCGACAGGGGGCCGACTATGGCTACACCTTC; CDR3 protein: CASSPRQGADYGYTF
V gene: TRBV19; clone size: NA; J gene: TRBJ2-7; D gene: TRBD1; CDR3 DNA: TGTGCCAGTAGGGGACAGGGCGGCTACGAGCAGTACTTC; CDR3 protein: CASRGQGGYEQYF
V gene: TRBV28; clone size: NA; J gene: TRBJ2-7; D gene: TRBD1; CDR3 DNA: TGTGCCAGCAGGACAGACAGGGCAACCTACGAGCAGTACTTC; CDR3 protein: CASRTDRATYEQYF
V gene: TRBV27; clone size: NA; J gene: TRBJ2-2; D gene: TRBD2; CDR3 DNA: TGTGCCAGCAGTTTAAAATCGGGGGGAGGGGCCGGGGAGCTGTTTTTT; CDR3 protein: CASSLKSGGGAGELFF
V gene: TRBV18; clone size: few; J gene: TRBJ1-2; D gene: NA; CDR3 DNA: TGTGCCAGCTCACCATCAGGGGCCCCTTCTAACTATGGCTACACCTTC; CDR3 protein: CASSPSGAPSNYGYTF
V gene: TRBV11-2; clone size: NA; J gene: TRBJ2-5; D gene: NA; CDR3 DNA: TGTGCCAGCAGCTTAGATAGCGGGACCCAGTACTTC; CDR3 protein: CASSLDSGTQYF
V gene: TRBV6-6; clone size: NA; J gene: TRBJ1-1; D gene: NA; CDR3 DNA: TGTGCCAGCAAGCACGCAGGGAACACTGAAGCTTTCTTT; CDR3 protein: CASKHAGNTEAFF
V gene: TRBV19; clone size: NA; J gene: TRBJ2-2; D gene: TRBD2; CDR3 DNA: TGTGCCAGTAGTATCCAAGCGGGAGGGGCATTAAGCGGGGAGCTGTTTTTT; CDR3 protein: CASSIQAGGALSGELFF
V gene: TRBV2; clone size: few; J gene: TRBJ2-7; D gene: NA; CDR3 DNA: TGTTCCAGCAGGTTCGGGGCCTACGAGCAGTACTTC; CDR3 protein: CSSRFGAYEQYF
V gene: TRBV14; clone size: NA; J gene: TRBJ1-1; D gene: NA; CDR3 DNA: TGTGCCAGCAGCCAAGACGGGGGGGCTTACCCGAACACTGAAGCTTTCTTT; CDR3 protein: CASSQDGGAYPNTEAFF
V gene: TRBV7-3; clone size: NA; J gene: TRBJ1-2; D gene: NA; CDR3 DNA: TGTGCCAGCGGACCTGACAGGAGAGGTGGCTACACCTTC; CDR3 protein: CASGPDRRGGYTF
V gene: TRBV10-3; clone size: NA; J gene: TRBJ2-7; D gene: NA; CDR3 DNA: TGTGCCATCAGTGGAAGGGACAATCGGACCCCCTACGAGCAGTACTTC; CDR3 protein: CAISGRDNRTPYEQYF
V gene: TRBV5-8; clone size: NA; J gene: TRBJ1-1; D gene: NA; CDR3 DNA: TGTGCCAGCAGCTGGGGGGGCGGTTCATATGAAGCTTTCTTT; CDR3 protein: CASSWGGGSYEAFF
V gene: TRBV5-1; clone size: NA; J gene: TRBJ2-5; D gene: NA; CDR3 DNA: TGCGCCAGCAGCTTGAAGGAGGGTAGGGAGACCCAGTACTTC; CDR3 protein: CASSLKEGRETQYF
V gene: TRBV5-4; clone size: few; J gene: TRBJ1-1; D gene: NA; CDR3 DNA: TGTGCCAGCAGCTCCGTTACCTGGAGCACTGAAGCTTTCTTT; CDR3 protein: CASSSVTWSTEAFF
V gene: TRBV9; clone size: few; J gene: TRBJ2-7; D gene: TRBD2; CDR3 DNA: TGTGCCAGCAGCTTAGGGACTAGAAGTGACGAGCAGTACTTC; CDR3 protein: CASSLGTRSDEQYF
V gene: TRBV30; clone size: NA; J gene: TRBJ2-7; D gene: NA; CDR3 DNA: TGTGCCTGGAGTGTCGCAGCGGCGGCATACGAGCAGTACTTC; CDR3 protein: CAWSVAAAAYEQYF
V gene: TRBV19; clone size: NA; J gene: TRBJ1-3; D gene: TRBD1; CDR3 DNA: TGTGCCAGTACCCATAGAGGCCCCGGGACAGGCGCGGGAAACACCATATATTTT; CDR3 protein: CASTHRGPGTGAGNTIYF
V gene: TRBV30; clone size: few; J gene: TRBJ1-5; D gene: TRBD1; CDR3 DNA: TGTGCCTGGAACCGGGACAGGGGTCAGCCCCAGCATTTT; CDR3 protein: CAWNRDRGQPQHF
V gene: TRBV28; clone size: NA; J gene: TRBJ1-1; D gene: NA; CDR3 DNA: TGTGCCAGCAGTCCTTATCTGCAGGTGGCTTTCTTT; CDR3 protein: CASSPYLQVAFF
V gene: TRBV9; clone size: NA; J gene: TRBJ1-1; D gene: NA; CDR3 DNA: TGTGCCAGCAGCGTAGGGGTGAGGGAATTGAACACTGAAGCTTTCTTT; CDR3 protein: CASSVGVRELNTEAFF
V gene: TRBV28; clone size: few; J gene: TRBJ2-3; D gene: TRBD2; CDR3 DNA: TGTGCCAGCAGTTTAGAACTAGCGGAGTTGACAGATACGCAGTATTTT; CDR3 protein: CASSLELAELTDTQYF
V gene: TRBV28; clone size: NA; J gene: TRBJ2-7; D gene: NA; CDR3 DNA: TGTGCCAGCAGACTCCGAGGGGAGGTGTACGAGCAGTACTTC; CDR3 protein: CASRLRGEVYEQYF
V gene: TRBV19; clone size: NA; J gene: TRBJ2-7; D gene: NA; CDR3 DNA: TGTGCCAGTAGTATAGGTGGAGGGACCTACGAGCAGTACTTC; CDR3 protein: CASSIGGGTYEQYF
V gene: TRBV9; clone size: NA; J gene: TRBJ2-1; D gene: NA; CDR3 DNA: TGTGCCAGCAGCGTAGAACTCGGGACAAACTACAATGAGCAGTTCTTC; CDR3 protein: CASSVELGTNYNEQFF
V gene: TRBV30; clone size: NA; J gene: TRBJ2-7; D gene: NA; CDR3 DNA: TGTGCCTGGAGTGACTCATCCTACGAGCAGTACTTC; CDR3 protein: CAWSDSSYEQYF
V gene: TRBV5-1; clone size: NA; J gene: TRBJ2-3; D gene: TRBD2; CDR3 DNA: TGCGCCAGCAGCTTGGGCCCGGGACTACCTAGCACAGATACGCAGTATTTT; CDR3 protein: CASSLGPGLPSTDTQYF
V gene: TRBV4-3; clone size: NA; J gene: TRBJ2-2; D gene: NA; CDR3 DNA: TGCGCCAGCAGAAGCGGAGTAAACCTCCCCGGGGAGCTGTTTTTT; CDR3 protein: CASRSGVNLPGELFF